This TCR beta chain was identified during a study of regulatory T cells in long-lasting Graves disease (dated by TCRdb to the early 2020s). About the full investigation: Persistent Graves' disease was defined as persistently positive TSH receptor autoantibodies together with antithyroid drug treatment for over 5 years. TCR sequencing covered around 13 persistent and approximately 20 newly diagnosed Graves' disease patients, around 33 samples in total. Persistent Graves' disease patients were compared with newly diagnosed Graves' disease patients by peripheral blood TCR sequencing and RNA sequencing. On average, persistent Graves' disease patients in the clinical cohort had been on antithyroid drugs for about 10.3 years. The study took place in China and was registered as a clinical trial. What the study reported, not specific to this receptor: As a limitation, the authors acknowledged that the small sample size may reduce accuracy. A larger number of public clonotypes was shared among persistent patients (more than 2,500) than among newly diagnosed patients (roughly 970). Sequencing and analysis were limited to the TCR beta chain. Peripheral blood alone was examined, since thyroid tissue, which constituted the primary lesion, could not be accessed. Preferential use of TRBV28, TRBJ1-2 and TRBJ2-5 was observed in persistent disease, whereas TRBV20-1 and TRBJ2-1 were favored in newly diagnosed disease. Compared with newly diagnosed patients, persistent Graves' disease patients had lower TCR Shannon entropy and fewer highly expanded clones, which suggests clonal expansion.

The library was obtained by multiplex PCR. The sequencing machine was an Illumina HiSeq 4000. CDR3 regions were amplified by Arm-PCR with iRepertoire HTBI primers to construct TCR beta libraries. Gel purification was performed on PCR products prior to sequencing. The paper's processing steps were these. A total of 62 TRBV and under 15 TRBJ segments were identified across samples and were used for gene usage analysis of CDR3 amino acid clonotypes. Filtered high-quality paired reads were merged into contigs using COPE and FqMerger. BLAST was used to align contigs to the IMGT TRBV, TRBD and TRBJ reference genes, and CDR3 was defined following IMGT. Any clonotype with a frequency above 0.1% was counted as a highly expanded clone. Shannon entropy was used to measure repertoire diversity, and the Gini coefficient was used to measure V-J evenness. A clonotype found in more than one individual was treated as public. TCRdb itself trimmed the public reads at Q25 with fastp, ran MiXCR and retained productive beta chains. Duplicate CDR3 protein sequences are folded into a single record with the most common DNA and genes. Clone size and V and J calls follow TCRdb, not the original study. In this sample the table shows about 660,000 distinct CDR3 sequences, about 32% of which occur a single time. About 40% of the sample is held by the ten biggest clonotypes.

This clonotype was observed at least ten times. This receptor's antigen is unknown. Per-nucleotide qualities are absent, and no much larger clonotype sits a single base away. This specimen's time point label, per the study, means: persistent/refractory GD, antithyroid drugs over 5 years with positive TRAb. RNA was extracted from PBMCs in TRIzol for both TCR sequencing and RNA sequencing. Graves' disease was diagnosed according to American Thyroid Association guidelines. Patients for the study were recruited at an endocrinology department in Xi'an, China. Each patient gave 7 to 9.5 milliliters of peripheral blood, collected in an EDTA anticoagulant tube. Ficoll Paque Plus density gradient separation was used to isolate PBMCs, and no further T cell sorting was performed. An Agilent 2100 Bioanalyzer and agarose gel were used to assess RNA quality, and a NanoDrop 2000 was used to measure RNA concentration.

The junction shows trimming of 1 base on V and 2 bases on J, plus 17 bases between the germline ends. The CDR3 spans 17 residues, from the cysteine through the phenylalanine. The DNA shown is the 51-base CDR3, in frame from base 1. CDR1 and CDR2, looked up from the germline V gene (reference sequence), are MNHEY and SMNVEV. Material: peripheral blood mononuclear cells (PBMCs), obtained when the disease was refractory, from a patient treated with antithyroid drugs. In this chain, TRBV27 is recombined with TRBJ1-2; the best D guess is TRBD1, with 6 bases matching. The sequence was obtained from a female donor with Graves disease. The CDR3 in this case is CASSLFMSPGHNYGYTF. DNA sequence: TGTGCCAGCAGTTTATTTATGTCGCCGGGACACAACTATGGCTACACCTTC.